This note documents a single TCR beta chain sequence. The data belong to a study of technical replicates of blood from a few donors. Measured with immunoSEQ multiplex PCR; TCRdb has only the in-frame clones, and not every one. The sample consists of about 82,000 clones, approximately 90% of them appearing once. This CDR3 comprises 17 residues. Germline V gives CDR1 SGHRS, CDR2 YFSETQ. V was shortened by 1 base and J by 0 bases, with 13 bases between the two germline ends. This receptor was taken from a human donor in good health. V is TRBV5-1 and J is TRBJ1-4; D gene ambiguous. The sample consisted of T cells isolated from PBMCs. The CDR3 here is CASSLISGFATNEKLFF. CDR3 DNA sequence: TGCGCCAGCAGCTTGATCTCGGGGTTTGCAACTAATGAAAAACTGTTTTTT.